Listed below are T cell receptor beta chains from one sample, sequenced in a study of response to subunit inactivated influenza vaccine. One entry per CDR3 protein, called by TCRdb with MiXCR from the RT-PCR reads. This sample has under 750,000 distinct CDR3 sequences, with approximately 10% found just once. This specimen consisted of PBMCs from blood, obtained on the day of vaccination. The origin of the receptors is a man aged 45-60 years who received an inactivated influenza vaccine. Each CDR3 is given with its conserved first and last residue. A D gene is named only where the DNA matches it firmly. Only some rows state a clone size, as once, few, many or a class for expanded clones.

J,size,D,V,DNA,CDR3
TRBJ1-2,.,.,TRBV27,TGTGCCAGCAGTTTAAGGGTACGGGATACCCCAACGGACCTTGGCTACACCTTC,CASSLRVRDTPTDLGYTF
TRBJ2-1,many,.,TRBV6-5,TGTGCCAGCAGTCCTCGACGCCAGCTTTACAATGAGCAGTTCTTC,CASSPRRQLYNEQFF
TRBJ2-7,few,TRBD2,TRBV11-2,TGTGCCAGCAGCTCACTACCCCGGACTAGCGGGGGGGCCGCCTACGAGCAGTACTTC,CASSSLPRTSGGAAYEQYF
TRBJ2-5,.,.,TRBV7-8,TGTGCCAGCAGCTTAGCGTGGGAGAAAGAGACCCAGTACTTC,CASSLAWEKETQYF
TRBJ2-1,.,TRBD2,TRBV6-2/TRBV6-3,TGTGCCAGCACTCCCTTCGTAGCGGGAGGGAATGAGCAGTTCTTC,CASTPFVAGGNEQFF
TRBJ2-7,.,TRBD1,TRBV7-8,TGTGCCAGCAGCATCGGGACAGGGAATGTCTACGAGCAGTACTTC,CASSIGTGNVYEQYF
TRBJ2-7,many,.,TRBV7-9,TGTGCCAGCGCTGGGAAATCCTACGAGCAGTACTTC,CASAGKSYEQYF
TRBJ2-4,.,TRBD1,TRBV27,TGTGCCAGCAGTTTAAACAGGGGATCGAACATTCAGTACTTC,CASSLNRGSNIQYF
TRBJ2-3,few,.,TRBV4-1,TGCGCCAGCAGCCAAGAAAGTAGCACAGATACGCAGTATTTT,CASSQESSTDTQYF
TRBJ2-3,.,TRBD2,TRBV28,TGTGCCAGCAGTCCCCGGACTAGCGCCTACCCAGATACGCAGTATTTT,CASSPRTSAYPDTQYF
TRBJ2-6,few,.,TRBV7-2,TGTGCCAGCAGCGGAGGAAGGTCTGGGGCCAACGTCCTGACTTTC,CASSGGRSGANVLTF
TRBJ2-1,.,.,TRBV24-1,TGTGCCACCAGTGATCCCGGGTCCTACAATGAGCAGTTCTTC,CATSDPGSYNEQFF
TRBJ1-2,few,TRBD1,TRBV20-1,TGCAGTGCTAGTGCCCTGGGACAGGGGTTTGGCTACACCTTC,CSASALGQGFGYTF
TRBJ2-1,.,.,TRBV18,TGTGCCAGCTCACCTCACACTAGGAGATCCTACAATGAGCAGTTCTTC,CASSPHTRRSYNEQFF
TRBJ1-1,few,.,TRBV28,TGTGCCAGCAGTTTATTTTCGCATAGAGAAGCTTTCTTT,CASSLFSHREAFF
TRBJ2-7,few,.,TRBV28,TGTGCCACAGGCTACGAGCAGTACTTC,CATGYEQYF
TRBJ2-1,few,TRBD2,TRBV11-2,TGTGCCAGCAGCTTCGATCCGGGACTAGGGCACAATGAGCAGTTCTTC,CASSFDPGLGHNEQFF
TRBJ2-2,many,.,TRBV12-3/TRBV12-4,TGTGCCAGCATTCTCCACGGGGAGCTGTTTTTT,CASILHGELFF
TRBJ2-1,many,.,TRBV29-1,TGCAGCGTTGAATTTGCGGGACGCTCCTACAATGAGCAGTTCTTC,CSVEFAGRSYNEQFF
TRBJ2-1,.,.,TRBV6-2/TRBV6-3,TGTGCCAGCACCTCGGCCCGGACTGCAGAAAGCTCCTACAATGAGCAGTTCTTC,CASTSARTAESSYNEQFF